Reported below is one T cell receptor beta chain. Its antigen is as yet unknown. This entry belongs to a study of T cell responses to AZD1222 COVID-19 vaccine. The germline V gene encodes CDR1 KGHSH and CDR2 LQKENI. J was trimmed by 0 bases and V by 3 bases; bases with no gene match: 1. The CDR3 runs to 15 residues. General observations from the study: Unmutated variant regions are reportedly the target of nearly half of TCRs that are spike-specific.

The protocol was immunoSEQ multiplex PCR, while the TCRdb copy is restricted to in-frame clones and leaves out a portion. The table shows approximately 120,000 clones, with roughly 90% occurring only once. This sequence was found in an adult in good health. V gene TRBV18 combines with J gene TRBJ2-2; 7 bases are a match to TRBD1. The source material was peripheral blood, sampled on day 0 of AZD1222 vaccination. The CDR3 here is CASSPGTANTGELFF. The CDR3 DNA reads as TGTGCCAGCTCACCTGGGACAGCGAACACCGGGGAGCTGTTTTTT.